Listed below are T cell receptor beta chains from one sample, sequenced in a study of cytomegalovirus exposure and HLA in healthy donors. Measured with immunoSEQ multiplex PCR; TCRdb has only the in-frame clones, and not every one. The table has under 150,000 clones, roughly 80% seen once. The sequenced sample consisted of PBMCs. These receptors came from a woman aged 40 to 55 in good health and CMV-seropositive. The CDR3 runs from the conserved cysteine through the conserved F or W. A D gene is named only where the DNA matches it firmly. Clone sizes are given selectively: once, few, many, or a class where the clone is expanded.

clone size	D gene	J gene	V gene	CDR3 DNA	CDR3 protein
.	TRBD2	TRBJ2-5	TRBV2	TGTGCCAGCAGTGAAGTTCAGGGAGCGGGGGGGCGAGAGACCCAGTACTTC	CASSEVQGAGGRETQYF
.	.	TRBJ1-2	TRBV19	TGTGCCAGTAGTCTCTACCCCTCAGGGGACCCCTATGGCTACACCTTC	CASSLYPSGDPYGYTF
.	TRBD1	TRBJ2-2	TRBV23-1	TGCGCCAGCAGTCCCCGGGACAGGGGGCCTAGCGGGTACGCCGGGGAGCTGTTTTTT	CASSPRDRGPSGYAGELFF
.	.	TRBJ2-6	TRBV30	TGTGCTACGGGACTGGGAAACGTCCTGACTTTC	CATGLGNVLTF
.	TRBD1	TRBJ2-7	TRBV7-9	TGTGCCAGCAGCAGGGGACAGGGGGGCGATATTTACGAGCAGTACTTC	CASSRGQGGDIYEQYF
.	.	TRBJ2-3	TRBV19	TGTGCCAGTACCATCCGAGGAGGGGGCGGCACAGATACGCAGTATTTT	CASTIRGGGGTDTQYF
.	.	TRBJ1-2	TRBV6-1	TGTGCCAGCAGTCCCACAGTGAACTATGGCTACACCTTC	CASSPTVNYGYTF
once	TRBD2	TRBJ2-7	TRBV27	TGTGCCAGCAGTTCCTTACTAGCGGGGGCTTTCGACGAGCAGTACTTC	CASSSLLAGAFDEQYF
.	.	TRBJ2-4	TRBV29-1	TGCAGCGTTAATTCTGGGGAGAGAGACATTCAGTACTTC	CSVNSGERDIQYF
.	TRBD1	TRBJ1-1	TRBV10-3	TGTGCCATCAGTGGGACAGGGAACACTGAAGCTTTCTTT	CAISGTGNTEAFF
.	.	TRBJ2-5	TRBV2	TGTGCCAGCCGGTCCAGGGCGGAGACCCAGTACTTC	CASRSRAETQYF
.	.	TRBJ1-3	TRBV9	TGTGCCAGCAGCGTTGACAGAAACACCATATATTTT	CASSVDRNTIYF
.	.	TRBJ1-2	TRBV7-2	TGTGCCAGCAGCTTAGCGCGGTTCTATGGCTACACCTTC	CASSLARFYGYTF
.	TRBD1	TRBJ1-2	TRBV4-1	TGCGCCAGCAGCCAAGCCCTGGACAGGAACTATGGCTACACCTTC	CASSQALDRNYGYTF
.	.	TRBJ1-2	TRBV10-3	TGTGCCATCACTTCAGATCCGGGTAACTATGGCTACACCTTC	CAITSDPGNYGYTF
once	TRBD2	TRBJ2-1	TRBV7-2	TGTGCCAGCAGCTTGGGCGGGAGGGCCAGTGAGCAGTTCTTC	CASSLGGRASEQFF
.	TRBD2	TRBJ2-7	TRBV28	TGTGCCAGCATGGGGAGCGGGAGCTACTACGAGCAGTACTTC	CASMGSGSYYEQYF
.	.	TRBJ1-2	TRBV7-3	TGTGCCAGCAGCCCCAATGGAGGGGAGAACGCTGGCTACACCTTC	CASSPNGGENAGYTF
few	.	TRBJ2-3	TRBV6-1	TGTGCCAGCATCTTACAGGGAGTGGGCACAGATACGCAGTATTTT	CASILQGVGTDTQYF
.	.	TRBJ2-7	TRBV7-3	TGTGCCAGCAGCCTAGGCACAGGGTCCTACGAGCAGTACTTC	CASSLGTGSYEQYF
once	TRBD2	TRBJ2-5	TRBV18	TGTGCCAGCTCCCCGGGACTAGCGGGAGAGACCCAGTACTTC	CASSPGLAGETQYF
.	.	TRBJ1-1	TRBV7-3	TGTGCCAGCAGATCAAGCGTAGGCGCTGAAGCTTTCTTT	CASRSSVGAEAFF
.	TRBD2	TRBJ2-7	TRBV6-1	TGTGCCAGCAGTGTTACGGGGGGGACCCTCTACGAGCAGTACTTC	CASSVTGGTLYEQYF
.	TRBD1	TRBJ2-7	TRBV5-1	TGCGCCAGCAGTAAAGCCCAGGGGGCCGTTGGCTACGAGCAGTACTTC	CASSKAQGAVGYEQYF
.	TRBD2	TRBJ2-7	TRBV5-1	TGCGCCAGCAGCTTGGATGGGACTAGTGGCTACGAGCAGTACTTC	CASSLDGTSGYEQYF
.	.	TRBJ2-3	TRBV2	TGTGCCAGCAGTGTGGCTAGCGTCACAGATACGCAGTATTTT	CASSVASVTDTQYF
.	.	TRBJ2-3	TRBV7-9	TGTGCCAGCAGCTCATCACAATCAGATACGCAGTATTTT	CASSSSQSDTQYF
few	.	TRBJ1-5	TRBV28	TGTGCCAGCAGTTCGGGAGGGGGCAATCAGCCCCAGCATTTT	CASSSGGGNQPQHF
.	TRBD1	TRBJ1-2	TRBV18	TGTGCCAGCTCACCACTCTCCGGGACAGGGTCGGATGGCTACACCTTC	CASSPLSGTGSDGYTF
.	TRBD2	TRBJ2-1	TRBV2	TGTGCCAGCACCCCCGAGCGGCTAGCGGGGTACAATGAGCAGTTCTTC	CASTPERLAGYNEQFF